Listed here are 20 T cell receptor beta chains from one sample, sequenced in a study of T cells in Graves' hyperthyroidism and ophthalmopathy. Template material for amplifying TCR beta CDR3 regions consisted of RNA transcripts. When the TCR CDR3 underwent first-round RT-PCR, the HTBI primer set was used. TCRdb itself ran the multiplex PCR reads through MiXCR, one entry per CDR3 protein. The top ten hold roughly 9.7% of the sample, which has about 52,000 distinct CDR3 sequences, roughly 50% seen once. Sequencing used blood. Every receptor here comes from a woman aged 45 to 65 with Graves' ophthalmopathy.

This clonotype was seen a few times. This chain links TRBV18 with TRBJ1-6, with D hard to call. Germline CDR1 and CDR2: KGHSH and LQKENI. V shed 2 bases and J shed 5 bases, with 4 bases lying between them. The CDR3 length is 13 residues. The CDR3 spells CASSPGNNSPLHF. The CDR3 nucleotides read TGTGCCAGCTCACCAGGGAATAATTCACCCCTCCACTTT.

This clonotype was recorded at least ten times. The chain carries TRBV24-1 and TRBJ2-3; the D is unclear. V dropped 2 bases and J dropped 2 bases, with 4 bases sitting between them. The CDR3 runs 13 residues. Germline CDR1 KGHDR, CDR2 SFDVKD. CDR3 sequence reads: CATSDYDTDTQYF. CDR3 bases: TGTGCCACCAGTGATTACGACACAGATACGCAGTATTTT.

In regard to this clonotype: This CDR3 is missing its conserved last phenylalanine or tryptophan, likely due to a read error. This chain's CDR3 is CATSDQGPRETQYL. In DNA, the CDR3 is TGTGCCACCAGTGATCAGGGGCCAAGAGAGACCCAGTACCTC. The chain is built from TRBV24-1 and TRBJ2-5, with D perhaps matching TRBD1 (6 bases). Trimming removed 3 bases at V and 4 bases at J, with 11 bases between. Germline V CDR1 and CDR2: KGHDR, SFDVKD. There are 14 residues in the CDR3.

This clonotype was counted at least ten times. This chain's CDR3 is CADYEQYF. The CDR3 DNA follows: TGTGCCGACTACGAGCAGTACTTC. This chain joins TRBV6-5 and TRBJ2-7; the D is unclear. This CDR3 comprises 8 residues. V shed 11 bases and J shed 3 bases, with 2 bases lying between them. The V gene's germline CDR1 is MNHEY and CDR2 SVGAGI.

The chain links TRBV10-2 to TRBJ2-2; a possible D gene is TRBD2 (6 bases). V was pared by 7 bases and J by 8 bases, with 17 bases between. CDR1 and CDR2 from the germline V gene are WSHSY and SAAADI. This CDR3 comprises 14 residues. CDR3 sequence: CASTAAGGAGELFF. DNA of the CDR3: TGCGCCAGCACCGCAGCCGGAGGGGCGGGGGAGCTGTTTTTT.

This clonotype has at least ten counts. The chain recombines TRBV9 with TRBJ1-2; D not resolved. Between the trimmed V and J ends, which lost 3 bases and 0 bases, there was a span of 3 bases. The germline CDR1 and CDR2 sequences are SGDLS and YYNGEE. This CDR3 comprises 12 residues. As DNA, the CDR3 is TGTGCCAGCAGCGCCCCTAACTATGGCTACACCTTC. Its translation is CASSAPNYGYTF. Full variable domain (missing parts from reference TRBV9 and TRBJ1-2): DSGVTQTPKHLITATGQRVTLRCSPRSGDLSVYWYQQSLDQGLQFLIQYYNGEERAKGNILERFSAQQFPDLHSELNLSSLELGDSALYFCASSAPNYGYTFGSGTRLTVV.

For this clonotype: The junction does not match germline at one end; this may be a read error. As DNA, the CDR3 is TGCGCCAGCAATGAGTCGAGGGCCTACCTCTCCTACGAGCAGTACTTC. Encoded protein: CASNESRAYLSYEQYF. V gene TRBV10-2 combines with J gene TRBJ2-7; D may be TRBD2 (5 bases). The germline CDR1 and CDR2 sequences are WSHSY and SAAADI. The CDR3 runs 16 residues.

This chain uses TRBV19 with TRBJ1-5; 8 nucleotides align to TRBD1. CDR3 length: 16 amino acids. The ends lost 6 bases at V and 5 bases at J; junction bases unmatched: 12. CDR1 is LNHDA and CDR2 is SQIVND in the germline V gene (reference sequence). This chain's CDR3 is CASRFQDRDFYQPQHF. The CDR3 DNA sequence: TGTGCCAGTAGATTCCAGGACAGGGATTTCTATCAGCCCCAGCATTTT.

This clonotype was counted ten times or more. CDR3 amino acids: CASSNGPGASGGAGQFF. The CDR3 DNA reads TGTGCCAGTAGCAACGGCCCCGGGGCTAGCGGGGGGGCCGGGCAGTTCTTC. J is TRBJ2-1 and V is TRBV19; 12 bases agree with TRBD2. CDR3 length: 17 amino acids. V was pared by 6 bases and J by 12 bases, with 18 bases of the junction left unmatched. Germline lookup yields CDR1 LNHDA and CDR2 SQIVND (reference sequence).

Notes on this clonotype: Lacking the conserved final phenylalanine or tryptophan, this CDR3 likely reflects a read error. No DNA is shown, since the ends of the CDR3 on it are uncertain; the CDR3 is the one TCRdb lists. The chain couples TRBV20-1 to TRBJ2-1; the table's D call of TRBD2 was not tested on the DNA. The CDR3 has 8 amino acids, counting both end residues. CDR1 is DFQATT, CDR2 SNEGSKA, per germline (reference sequence). CDR3 sequence: CSARASGR.

This clonotype was counted ten times or more. The J gene is TRBJ2-3, the V gene TRBV20-1, with D perhaps TRBD1 (6 bases). V was cut by 5 bases and J by 7 bases, with 13 bases left in between. From germline, CDR1 is DFQATT and CDR2 SNEGSKA (reference sequence). This CDR3 is built from 12 residues. This CDR3 is CSALPQGNTQYF. CDR3 DNA: TGCAGTGCTCTACCACAGGGTAATACGCAGTATTTT.

This clonotype was detected only a few times. The CDR3 DNA reads TGTGCCAGCAGCCAAGACCTGGACGGGAGCTCCTATAATTCACCCCTCCACTTT. It codes for CASSQDLDGSSYNSPLHF. The chain uses TRBV3-1 and TRBJ1-6; D call uncertain. Germline CDR1 LGHDT, CDR2 YNNKEL (reference sequence). V was shortened by 0 bases and J by 0 bases, with 12 bases between the two germline ends. This CDR3 is built from 18 residues.

This clonotype was counted between two and nine times. The chain carries TRBV28 and TRBJ1-1; perhaps TRBD1 as D (5 bases). Germline V gene lookup returns CDR1 MDHEN and CDR2 SYDVKM. Deletions cut 3 bases from V and 4 bases from J, with 15 bases between. The CDR3 extends over 15 amino acids. This chain's CDR3 is CASSLTGTIATEAFF. Here the CDR3 DNA reads TGTGCCAGCAGTTTGACGGGGACGATAGCCACTGAAGCTTTCTTT.

The table lists this clonotype with many counts. The rearrangement uses TRBV20-1 and TRBJ2-7, with TRBD1 as a possible D gene (7 bases). The CDR3 covers 15 residues. Deletions cut 4 bases from V and 3 bases from J, with 19 bases between. The V gene's germline CDR1 is DFQATT and CDR2 SNEGSKA (reference sequence). This chain's CDR3 is CSAIPGGRGDYEQYF. Here the CDR3 DNA reads TGCAGTGCTATCCCTGGCGGCAGGGGGGACTACGAGCAGTACTTC.

V is TRBV28 and J is TRBJ2-2; D is unresolved. The CDR3 covers 16 residues. The germline V gene encodes CDR1 MDHEN and CDR2 SYDVKM. The V gene lost 5 bases and the J gene lost 0 bases, with 13 bases spanning the gap. The CDR3 loop reads CASSQEMGANTGELFF. CDR3 nucleotides: TGTGCCAGCAGTCAGGAGATGGGCGCGAACACCGGGGAGCTGTTTTTT.

This clonotype was observed at least ten times. The chain has TRBV6-5 and TRBJ2-3; unclear D gene. CDR1 and CDR2 from the germline V gene are MNHEY and SVGAGI. Trimming pared 4 bases from V and 4 bases from J, leaving 15 bases between. This CDR3 is built from 15 residues. CDR3 DNA sequence: TGTGCCAGCAGTTTCGGTCCCGGGTCGGCAGATACGCAGTATTTT. Its translation is CASSFGPGSADTQYF.

The chain recombines TRBV19 with TRBJ1-1; weak D call: TRBD1 (5 bases). The ends were cut back, 4 bases at V and 6 bases at J, with 21 bases in the middle. Germline lookup yields CDR1 LNHDA and CDR2 SQIVND (reference sequence). There are 16 residues in the CDR3. This CDR3 reads CASSTRGRGGSSEAFF. CDR3 nucleotide sequence: TGTGCCAGTAGTACAAGGGGTCGGGGGGGAAGCTCTGAAGCTTTCTTT.

In its sample, this clonotype was seen many times. This chain uses TRBV20-1 with TRBJ1-5, with TRBD1 as a possible D gene (5 bases). The CDR3 extends over 16 amino acids. Deletions cut 0 bases from V and 4 bases from J, with 16 bases between. The V gene's germline CDR1 is DFQATT and CDR2 SNEGSKA (reference sequence). Here the CDR3 reads CSARDVSGTGNQPQHF. In DNA form, the CDR3 reads TGCAGTGCTAGAGACGTGTCCGGGACCGGGAATCAGCCCCAGCATTTT.

There are a few counts of this clonotype. The chain combines TRBV9 with TRBJ1-1; D not resolved. The CDR3 is 14 residues long. In germline, CDR1 is SGDLS, CDR2 YYNGEE. Trimming stripped 10 bases from V and 0 bases from J, with 16 bases between. CDR3 loop: CAWTWGYMNTEAFF. CDR3 DNA sequence: TGTGCCTGGACCTGGGGTTACATGAACACTGAAGCTTTCTTT. The full variable domain, with the rest looked up from reference TRBV9 and TRBJ1-1, is DSGVTQTPKHLITATGQRVTLRCSPRSGDLSVYWYQQSLDQGLQFLIQYYNGEERAKGNILERFSAQQFPDLHSELNLSSLELGDSALYFCAWTWGYMNTEAFFGQGTRLTVV.

This clonotype has a single count. This chain joins TRBV15 and TRBJ1-6; the D is unclear. There are 16 residues in the CDR3. Germline loops: CDR1 LNHNV, CDR2 YYDKDF (reference sequence). With 1 base removed from V and 0 bases from J, the gap between germline ends came to 7 bases. CDR3 sequence reads: CATSRGARSYNSPLHF. The DNA for the CDR3 is TGTGCCACCAGCAGAGGAGCCCGCTCCTATAATTCACCCCTCCACTTT.